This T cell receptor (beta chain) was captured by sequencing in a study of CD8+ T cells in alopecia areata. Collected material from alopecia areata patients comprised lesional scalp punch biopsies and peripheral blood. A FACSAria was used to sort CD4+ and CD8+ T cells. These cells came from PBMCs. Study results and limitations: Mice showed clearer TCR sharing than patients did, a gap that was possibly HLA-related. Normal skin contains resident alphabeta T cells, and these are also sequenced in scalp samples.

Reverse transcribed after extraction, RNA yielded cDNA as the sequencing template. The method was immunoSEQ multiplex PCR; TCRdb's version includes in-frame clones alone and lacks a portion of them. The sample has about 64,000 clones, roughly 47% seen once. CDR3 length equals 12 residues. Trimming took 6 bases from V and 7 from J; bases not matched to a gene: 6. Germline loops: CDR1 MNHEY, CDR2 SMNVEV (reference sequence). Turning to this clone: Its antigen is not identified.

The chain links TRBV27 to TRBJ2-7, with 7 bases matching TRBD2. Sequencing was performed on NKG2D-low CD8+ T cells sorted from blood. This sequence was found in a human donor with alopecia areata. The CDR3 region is CASSTPAGEQYF. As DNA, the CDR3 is TGTGCCAGCAGCACACCAGCGGGAGAGCAGTACTTC.